Listed here are 29 T cell receptor beta chains from one sample, sequenced in a study of cytomegalovirus exposure and HLA in healthy donors. The PCR employed 60 Vbeta primers together with 13 Jbeta primers. The repertoire was sequenced with immunoSEQ multiplex PCR; TCRdb's copy has only in-frame clones and lacks some. The table lists about 140,000 clones, 60% to 80% of them singletons. The specimen was PBMCs. Source of these receptors: a man between 18 and 35 years old in good health and CMV-seronegative.

This clone occurred once. This chain joins TRBV29-1 and TRBJ1-2; TRBD1 aligns across 12 bases. The V and J ends lost 3 bases and 7 bases, in that order; junction bases with no gene match: 9. CDR1 and CDR2 from the germline V gene are SQVTM and ANQGSEA. The CDR3 is made up of 15 amino acids. CDR3 sequence: CSVDRSGQGASGYTF. In DNA, the CDR3 is TGCAGCGTTGATAGGTCGGGACAGGGGGCCTCTGGCTACACCTTC.

The chain uses TRBV7-9 and TRBJ2-7; D is perhaps TRBD1 (6 bases). CDR3 length: 15 residues. Trimming left V 2 bases short and J 0 bases short, with 11 bases between. Looked up from germline, CDR1 is SEHNR and CDR2 is FQNEAQ (reference sequence). This CDR3 reads CASSLRQGRSYEQYF. CDR3 coding DNA: TGTGCCAGCAGCTTAAGGCAGGGGCGCTCCTACGAGCAGTACTTC.

This clone was seen just once. V usage is TRBV9 and J usage is TRBJ1-1, with a possible D match to TRBD1 (6 bases). CDR3 size: 14 residues. V shed 3 bases and J shed 5 bases, with 14 bases lying between them. Germline V gene lookup returns CDR1 SGDLS and CDR2 YYNGEE. CDR3 nucleotides: TGTGCCAGCAGCGGTAGGGGGGGCGGGACTGAAGCTTTCTTT. Encoded protein: CASSGRGGGTEAFF.

The chain couples TRBV6-1 to TRBJ1-5; no reliable D call. Trimming took 4 bases from V and 4 from J, leaving 8 bases between them. The CDR3 extends over 13 amino acids. From germline, CDR1 is MNHNS and CDR2 SASEGT. The CDR3 reads CASSVGRNQPQHF. The CDR3 DNA sequence: TGTGCCAGCAGTGTGGGGAGAAATCAGCCCCAGCATTTT.

This rearrangement joins TRBV5-4 to TRBJ2-4, with 13 bases aligning to TRBD2. Losses at the gene ends were 4 bases for V and 11 bases for J; bases not matched to a gene: 6. The germline CDR1 and CDR2 sequences are SGHNT and YYREEE (reference sequence). The CDR3 runs 14 residues. The CDR3 sequence: CASSNTSGGALQYF. The CDR3 region has the DNA TGTGCCAGCAGCAACACTAGCGGGGGGGCCCTTCAGTACTTC.

The chain employs TRBV7-2 and TRBJ1-5; TRBD1 is a possible D gene (6 bases). This CDR3 contains 16 residues. Trimming cost V 2 bases and J 1 base, with 12 bases left between them. Germline CDR1 SGHTA, CDR2 FQGNSA. CDR3 sequence: CASSLNSGESNQPQHF. The CDR3 nucleotides read TGTGCCAGCAGCTTAAATTCAGGGGAAAGCAATCAGCCCCAGCATTTT.

A single count supports this clone. The chain joins TRBV6-5 to TRBJ2-1, with D perhaps TRBD1 (6 bases). Trimming left V 8 bases short and J 8 bases short, with 16 bases between. The germline gives CDR1 MNHEY, CDR2 SVGAGI. The CDR3 consists of 13 residues. This CDR3 is CASGGASGDEQFF. For the CDR3, the DNA is TGTGCCAGCGGGGGCGCGAGTGGGGATGAGCAGTTCTTC.

V gene TRBV5-4 combines with J gene TRBJ1-2; TRBD1 might be the D (5 bases). The germline CDR1 and CDR2 sequences are SGHNT and YYREEE (reference sequence). V lost 4 bases to trimming and J lost 8 bases, with 12 bases between them. The CDR3 loop spans 12 amino acids. The CDR3 spells CASSPRVGGYTF. The CDR3 region has the DNA TGTGCCAGCAGCCCCAGGGTCGGGGGCTACACCTTC.

The rearrangement links TRBV10-3 to TRBJ2-2; TRBD1 agrees at 7 bases. CDR3 length: 16 residues. CDR1 and CDR2 (germline): ENHRY, SYGVKD. With 4 bases clipped from V and 2 bases from J, the junction kept 7 bases outside the gene matches. The CDR3 nucleotides read TGTGCCATCAGTGGAAATAACAGGGGAAACACCGGGGAGCTGTTTTTT. The encoded protein is CAISGNNRGNTGELFF.

The J gene is TRBJ1-1, the V gene TRBV5-1; D is unclear. The V end was cut by 2 bases, the J end by 4 bases, with 12 bases between. Germline V gives CDR1 SGHRS, CDR2 YFSETQ. The CDR3 sequence is 14 residues long. The CDR3 nucleotides read TGCGCCAGCAGCTTCGACGGTGGGAGCACTGAAGCTTTCTTT. Translating gives CASSFDGGSTEAFF.

V is TRBV19 and J is TRBJ1-1; no clear D. Trimming left V 3 bases short and J 1 base short, with 6 bases between. CDR3 size: 13 residues. Germline V gene data show CDR1 as LNHDA and CDR2 as SQIVND (reference sequence). The CDR3 DNA follows: TGTGCCAGTAGTATGGTCGGGAACACTGAAGCTTTCTTT. Its protein product is CASSMVGNTEAFF.

This rearrangement joins TRBV7-9 to TRBJ2-1; 8 bases match TRBD1. The CDR3 has 15 amino acids. CDR1 SEHNR and CDR2 FQNEAQ come from the germline V gene (reference sequence). V trimming: 5 bases; J trimming: 2 bases; junction bases outside the gene matches: 5. DNA of the CDR3: TGTGCCAGCAGCCACGGACAGGGCCCCTACAATGAGCAGTTCTTC. Protein product: CASSHGQGPYNEQFF.

This chain joins TRBV19 and TRBJ1-5; 8 bases are a match to TRBD1. This CDR3 has 16 amino acids. Germline loops: CDR1 LNHDA, CDR2 SQIVND (reference sequence). J was trimmed by 3 bases and V by 5 bases; bases with no gene match: 9. For the CDR3, the DNA is TGTGCCAGTAGTCCAGGACAGGGAGGGGACAATCAGCCCCAGCATTTT. Encoded protein: CASSPGQGGDNQPQHF.

This chain joins TRBV6-1 and TRBJ1-2, with 7 bases matching TRBD1. Germline V gene sequence: CDR1 MNHNS, CDR2 SASEGT. V was pared by 3 bases and J by 0 bases, with 4 bases of the junction left unmatched. The CDR3 length is 15 residues. The CDR3 reads CASSETQGANYGYTF. The DNA of the CDR3 is TGTGCCAGCAGTGAGACCCAGGGGGCTAACTATGGCTACACCTTC.

The gene calls are TRBV18 and TRBJ2-2; D not resolved. V dropped 2 bases and J dropped 5 bases, with 6 bases sitting between them. The germline V gene has CDR1 KGHSH and CDR2 LQKENI. The CDR3 is 13 amino acids. This CDR3 reads CASSPYGTGELFF. The CDR3 DNA reads TGTGCCAGCTCACCATACGGGACCGGGGAGCTGTTTTTT.

CDR3 protein: CASSLADSPLHF. DNA for the CDR3: TGCGCCAGCAGCTTAGCGGATTCACCCCTCCACTTT. This chain uses TRBV5-1 with TRBJ1-6, with unresolved D. The germline V and J ends were trimmed by 2 bases and 8 bases, with 5 bases remaining between them. Germline loops: CDR1 SGHRS, CDR2 YFSETQ. The CDR3 runs 12 residues.

This clone was recorded only once. The germline gene is not matched at one end of the junction; a read error may be the cause. The gene calls are TRBV9 and TRBJ2-1; D is possibly TRBD2 (5 bases). The germline gives CDR1 SGDLS, CDR2 YYNGEE. The CDR3 is made up of 14 amino acids. The CDR3, as DNA: TGTACCAGCAGCGGTTCCGGGACCTACAATGAGCAGTTCTTC. Protein: CTSSGSGTYNEQFF.

The chain couples TRBV19 to TRBJ2-1, with TRBD2 as a possible D gene (5 bases). Germline values: CDR1 LNHDA, CDR2 SQIVND (reference sequence). V lost 0 bases and J 4 bases, leaving 16 bases between the germline ends. This CDR3 comprises 17 residues. The CDR3 here is CASSIDLWSGPYNEQFF. CDR3 sequence (DNA): TGTGCCAGTAGTATAGATCTCTGGAGCGGCCCTTACAATGAGCAGTTCTTC.

V usage is TRBV30 and J usage is TRBJ1-1; 9 nucleotides agree with TRBD1. The CDR3 is 14 residues long. Trimming cost V 2 bases and J 5 bases; bases outside gene matches: 6. Germline CDR1 reads GTSNPN; CDR2 reads SVGIG (reference sequence). The CDR3 reads CAWSKDRGSTEAFF. The CDR3 nucleotides read TGTGCCTGGAGTAAGGACAGGGGTAGTACTGAAGCTTTCTTT.

The chain combines TRBV5-1 with TRBJ1-5; 10 bases align to TRBD1. This CDR3 region has 15 residues. CDR1 is SGHRS and CDR2 is YFSETQ in the germline V gene. The V and J ends lost 5 bases and 2 bases, in that order; junction bases with no gene match: 4. CDR3 sequence reads: CASRTGTGGNQPQHF. In DNA form, the CDR3 reads TGCGCCAGCAGAACCGGGACAGGGGGCAATCAGCCCCAGCATTTT.

The chain employs TRBV7-6 and TRBJ2-2, with D tentatively TRBD2 (6 bases). V was shortened by 2 bases and J by 2 bases, with 12 bases between the two germline ends. Germline V lookup: CDR1 SGHVS, CDR2 FNYEAQ. CDR3 length equals 16 residues. CDR3 region: CASSLTGTANTGELFF. CDR3 DNA: TGTGCCAGCAGCTTAACCGGGACTGCTAACACCGGGGAGCTGTTTTTT.

The chain links TRBV7-9 to TRBJ2-7; 8 bases agree with TRBD1. Germline CDR1 is SEHNR and CDR2 is FQNEAQ (reference sequence). The CDR3 is made up of 15 amino acids. Unmatched junction bases numbered 10, after V lost 5 bases and J lost 4 bases. The CDR3 coding sequence is TGTGCCAGCAGCCCTCCCAGGGGGCGCGGGTACGAGCAGTACTTC. It encodes CASSPPRGRGYEQYF.

The CDR3 reads CASSPPGTDTQYF. The CDR3 nucleotides read TGTGCCAGCTCACCCCCCGGCACAGATACGCAGTATTTT. This chain uses TRBV18 with TRBJ2-3; no definite D call. There are 13 residues in the CDR3. The germline CDR1 and CDR2 sequences are KGHSH and LQKENI. With 3 bases removed from V and 1 base from J, the gap between germline ends came to 5 bases.

J is TRBJ1-1 and V is TRBV27, with 7 bases fitting TRBD1. CDR3 length: 13 amino acids. Looked up from germline, CDR1 is MNHEY and CDR2 is SMNVEV (reference sequence). Losses at the gene ends were 10 bases for V and 0 bases for J; bases not matched to a gene: 5. CDR3 in DNA: TGTGCCACCAGACAGGGAATGAACACTGAAGCTTTCTTT. Translating gives CATRQGMNTEAFF.

This chain links TRBV7-2 with TRBJ1-1, with 7 bases lining up with TRBD1. This CDR3 contains 14 residues. V was pared by 5 bases and J by 4 bases, with 7 bases of the junction left unmatched. Germline V gene data show CDR1 as SGHTA and CDR2 as FQGNSA. This CDR3 reads CASSPDREPTEAFF. The CDR3 DNA reads as TGTGCCAGCAGCCCCGACAGGGAGCCCACTGAAGCTTTCTTT.

The CDR3 DNA follows: TGTGCCAGCAGCCCTCAACAGGGCGGATCGGTCAATGAGCAGTTCTTC. Translated, it gives CASSPQQGGSVNEQFF. The chain has TRBV5-4 and TRBJ2-1, with D possibly TRBD1 on 6 matching bases. In germline, CDR1 is SGHNT, CDR2 YYREEE (reference sequence). Deletions cut 4 bases from V and 6 bases from J, with 20 bases between. The CDR3 contains 16 residues.

This chain joins TRBV6-5 and TRBJ1-1; no reliable D call. There are 13 residues in the CDR3. The V end was cut by 0 bases, the J end by 7 bases, with 9 bases between. Germline CDR1 and CDR2: MNHEY and SVGAGI. CDR3 loop: CASSYSGGSEAFF. The CDR3 coding sequence is TGTGCCAGCAGTTACTCGGGAGGGAGTGAAGCTTTCTTT.

The J gene is TRBJ1-6, the V gene TRBV18; 8 bases are shared with TRBD1. The CDR3 length is 16 residues. Unmatched junction bases numbered 9, after V lost 5 bases and J lost 6 bases. Germline CDR1 reads KGHSH; CDR2 reads LQKENI. The CDR3 nucleotides are TGTGCCAGCTCATCCGGACAGGGCTCCAGTAATTCACCCCTCCACTTT. This sequence encodes CASSSGQGSSNSPLHF.

V is TRBV11-2 and J is TRBJ2-5, with D uncertain. The germline CDR1 and CDR2 sequences are SGHAT and FQNNGV. Trimming removed 1 base from V and 5 bases from J, with 8 bases in between. This CDR3 region has 13 residues. The CDR3 DNA reads as TGTGCCAGCAGCTTAGTCACCGGGGAGACCCAGTACTTC. Translating it yields CASSLVTGETQYF.